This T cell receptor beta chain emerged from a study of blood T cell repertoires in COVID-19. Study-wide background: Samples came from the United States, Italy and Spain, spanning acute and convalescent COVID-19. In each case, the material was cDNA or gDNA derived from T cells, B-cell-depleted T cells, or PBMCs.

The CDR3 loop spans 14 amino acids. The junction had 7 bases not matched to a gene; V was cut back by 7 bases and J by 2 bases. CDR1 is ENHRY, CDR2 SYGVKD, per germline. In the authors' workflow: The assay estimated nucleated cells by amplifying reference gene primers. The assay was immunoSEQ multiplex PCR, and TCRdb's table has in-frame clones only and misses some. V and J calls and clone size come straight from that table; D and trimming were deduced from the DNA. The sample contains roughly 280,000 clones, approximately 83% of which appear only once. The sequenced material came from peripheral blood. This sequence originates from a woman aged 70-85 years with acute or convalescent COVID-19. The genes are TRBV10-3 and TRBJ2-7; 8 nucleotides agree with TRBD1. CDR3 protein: CAIKSGQVTYEQYF. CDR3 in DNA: TGTGCCATCAAATCGGGACAGGTCACCTACGAGCAGTACTTC.